This TCR beta chain was observed in a study of T-cell memory formation after mild COVID-19. Whole-study findings and limits: A subset of responding clones appeared in pre-infection memory, suggesting cross-reactive memory joined. Clones shrinking between day 15 and 85 showed a balanced CD4/CD8 split, and those that grew later tilted toward CD4+.

CDR3 length: 15 amino acids. Germline V gene lookup returns CDR1 SGHTA and CDR2 FQGNSA. J lost 4 bases, V lost 1 base, and 4 bases had no gene match. UMIs and sample barcodes were carried by the TCR alpha and TCR beta cDNA libraries that 5'RACE produced using constant-segment primers. One entry per CDR3 protein, called by TCRdb with MiXCR from the 5' RACE reads. This table holds 350,000 to 400,000 distinct CDR3 sequences, under 25% found once. This clonotype has more than one count but fewer than ten. No antigen is known for it. This receptor was identified in an adult woman who had mild COVID-19 (a few samples of this study predate the infection). Cell type and time point are not known. The sample taken for sequencing was PBMCs or a T cell subset sorted from them (not recorded which). The chain employs TRBV7-2 and TRBJ2-1, with 7 bases lining up with TRBD2. The CDR3: CASSLDGTTYNEQFF. CDR3 nucleotide sequence: TGTGCCAGCAGCTTAGATGGGACTACTTACAATGAGCAGTTCTTC.